These 13 T cell receptor beta chains came from one sample sequenced in a study of shared clonotypes between healthy human individuals. Sequenced by immunoSEQ multiplex PCR; TCRdb stores in-frame clones only, minus some. This sample has 1,500,000 or so clones, with 98% found just once. The sample taken for sequencing was naive CD4+ T cells sorted from blood. As to subset: CD45RA+ positively selected. The receptor source for this set is a man younger than 40 in good health.

The chain links TRBV6-5 to TRBJ1-3; D is unresolved. Germline V lookup: CDR1 MNHEY, CDR2 SVGAGI. The germline V and J ends were trimmed by 7 bases and 0 bases, with 10 bases remaining between them. The CDR3 loop spans 14 amino acids. CDR3 sequence reads: CASKNRNSGNTIYF. In nucleotides, the CDR3 is TGTGCCAGCAAAAATAGGAACTCTGGAAACACCATATATTTT.

The chain recombines TRBV29-1 with TRBJ2-5; the match to TRBD1 covers 8 bases. This CDR3 is 15 amino acids long. Germline loops: CDR1 SQVTM, CDR2 ANQGSEA. J was trimmed by 2 bases and V by 6 bases; bases with no gene match: 11. The CDR3 loop reads CSVCPGGAGQETQYF. The CDR3 nucleotides read TGCAGCGTCTGCCCAGGGGGCGCCGGGCAAGAGACCCAGTACTTC.

CDR3 sequence reads: CASSIITGWSNQPQHF. The DNA for the CDR3 is TGTGCCAGTAGTATAATCACAGGCTGGAGCAATCAGCCCCAGCATTTT. The J gene is TRBJ1-5, the V gene TRBV19, with a possible D match to TRBD1 (5 bases). V lost 2 bases to trimming and J lost 1 base, with 12 bases between them. Germline V gives CDR1 LNHDA, CDR2 SQIVND (reference sequence). The CDR3 covers 16 residues.

V is TRBV2 and J is TRBJ1-1, with D possibly matching TRBD1 (5 bases). This CDR3 spans 17 amino acids. Germline V gene data show CDR1 as SNHLY and CDR2 as FYNNEI. Between the trimmed V and J ends, which lost 0 bases and 0 bases, there was a span of 14 bases. In DNA form, the CDR3 reads TGTGCCAGCAGTGAAGCGGGGCAGGGTCCGCTGAACACTGAAGCTTTCTTT. It yields the protein CASSEAGQGPLNTEAFF.

V is TRBV5-4 and J is TRBJ2-2, with TRBD2 identical over 9 bases. V was clipped by 0 bases and J by 0 bases; unmatched bases: 3. Per germline, CDR1 SGHNT and CDR2 YYREEE (reference sequence). The CDR3 runs to 17 residues. CDR3 nucleotide sequence: TGTGCCAGCAGCTTGGGCGGGAGGGGACCGAACACCGGGGAGCTGTTTTTT. It translates to CASSLGGRGPNTGELFF.

The chain uses TRBV18 and TRBJ2-5; no firm D call. Per the germline V gene, CDR1 is KGHSH and CDR2 is LQKENI. This CDR3 is built from 20 residues. Deletions cut 0 bases from V and 2 bases from J, with 25 bases between. Here the CDR3 reads CASSPPRLPGPPKMQETQYF. The CDR3 nucleotides read TGTGCCAGCTCACCACCTCGCCTACCAGGCCCCCCGAAGATGCAAGAGACCCAGTACTTC.

The V and J genes are TRBV5-4 and TRBJ2-3; no clear D. The V and J ends lost 4 bases and 5 bases respectively, with 11 bases between them. The CDR3 has 13 residues. The germline gives CDR1 SGHNT, CDR2 YYREEE (reference sequence). CDR3 sequence reads: CASSPRELDTQYF. CDR3 DNA sequence: TGTGCCAGCAGCCCTAGAGAGTTAGATACGCAGTATTTT.

J is TRBJ2-3 and V is TRBV5-1, with 11 bases fitting TRBD2. Germline assignment: CDR1 SGHRS and CDR2 YFSETQ. This CDR3 spans 19 amino acids. The junction had 9 bases not matched to a gene; V was cut back by 0 bases and J by 0 bases. The CDR3 DNA sequence: TGCGCCAGCAGCTTGGAATTTAGCGGGAGGGGAACTAGCACAGATACGCAGTATTTT. Its protein product is CASSLEFSGRGTSTDTQYF. The full variable domain, rest sourced from reference TRBV5-1 and TRBJ2-3, is KAGVTQTPRYLIKTRGQQVTLSCSPISGHRSVSWYQQTPGQGLQFLFEYFSETQRNKGNFPGRFSGRQFSNSRSEMNVSTLELGDSALYLCASSLEFSGRGTSTDTQYFGPGTRLTVL.

The V and J genes are TRBV7-2 and TRBJ2-1, with D uncertain. The CDR3 has 14 amino acids. CDR1 and CDR2 from the germline V gene are SGHTA and FQGNSA. V lost 1 base to trimming and J lost 4 bases, with 8 bases between them. CDR3 sequence reads: CASSLGDLYNEQFF. The CDR3 coding sequence is TGTGCCAGCAGCTTAGGAGACCTTTACAATGAGCAGTTCTTC.

The CDR3 DNA is TGCGCCAGCAAATTCGGACTAGCGGGAGGGAGGGAGACCCAGTACTTC. This translates into CASKFGLAGGRETQYF. V and J are TRBV5-1 and TRBJ2-5; 15 bases align to TRBD2. Losses at the gene ends were 6 bases for V and 5 bases for J; bases not matched to a gene: 8. CDR3 length equals 16 residues. The germline gives CDR1 SGHRS, CDR2 YFSETQ. The complete variable domain, with remaining parts taken from reference TRBV5-1 and TRBJ2-5, reads KAGVTQTPRYLIKTRGQQVTLSCSPISGHRSVSWYQQTPGQGLQFLFEYFSETQRNKGNFPGRFSGRQFSNSRSEMNVSTLELGDSALYLCASKFGLAGGRETQYFGPGTRLLVL.

The rearrangement links TRBV6-5 to TRBJ2-7; D might be TRBD1 or TRBD2, each matching 5 bases. The CDR3 runs to 14 residues. Trimming took off 6 bases at V and 6 bases at J, with 18 bases between the two ends. CDR1 is MNHEY and CDR2 is SVGAGI in the germline V gene. The CDR3, as DNA: TGTGCCAGCAGGGACTCGGGACCTCTAAGCGAGCAGTACTTC. Translating it yields CASRDSGPLSEQYF.

The J gene is TRBJ2-2, the V gene TRBV19; possibly TRBD1 or TRBD2 for D (5 bases each). The CDR3 runs to 14 residues. V was clipped by 7 bases and J by 5 bases, with 14 bases between them. CDR1 LNHDA and CDR2 SQIVND come from the germline V gene (reference sequence). This CDR3 reads CASIEAGRTGELFF. The CDR3 DNA is TGTGCCAGTATAGAGGCAGGGAGAACCGGGGAGCTGTTTTTT.

This sequence joins TRBV5-6 and TRBJ1-5; D not certain. CDR3 length: 15 amino acids. Germline CDR1 and CDR2: SGHDT and YYEEEE. V lost 0 bases and J lost 2, with 9 bases in between. CDR3 sequence reads: CASSLGREGNQPQHF. CDR3 nucleotides: TGTGCCAGCAGCTTGGGCCGGGAGGGCAATCAGCCCCAGCATTTT.